This T cell receptor beta chain comes out of a study of cytomegalovirus exposure and HLA in healthy donors. On the study more broadly: Across roughly 400 genotyped donors, roughly 85% landed in the Caucasian-associated ancestry cluster.

This clone was detected a few times. Its antigen remains unidentified. The PCR used 60 Vbeta and 13 Jbeta primers. Using immunoSEQ multiplex PCR, the repertoire was profiled, and TCRdb retains in-frame clones only, with some absent. There are about 140,000 clones in the sample; 70% to 85% occur only once, and around 4.1% lies in the top ten. Study-wide findings and caveats: Relative to equally common others, HLA-associated TCR beta chains showed greater clonal expansion in a later analysis. As a later analysis revealed, most CMV-associated TCR beta chains appeared HLA-restricted. Analyses of presence and absence presupposed an approximately uniform sequencing depth across donors.

Germline CDR1 and CDR2: LGHNA and YSLEER. CDR3 size: 17 residues. V was pared by 0 bases and J by 7 bases, with 11 bases of the junction left unmatched. The source is a man in his forties in good health and CMV-seropositive. The chain has TRBV4-3 and TRBJ1-4, with 7 bases aligning to TRBD1. Sequencing input: PBMCs. In DNA, the CDR3 is TGCGCCAGCAGCCAAGATGCTAGAGGGGGCGCAGGTGAAAAACTGTTTTTT. Translated, it gives CASSQDARGGAGEKLFF.